The clone carrying this T cell receptor beta chain appeared once. The antigen remains unidentified. The source of the sample is a study of CD4+ T cells in melanoma. Study observations and caveats: Diverse differentiation states were reported for melanoma neoantigen-specific CD4+ T cells.

This table comes from immunoSEQ multiplex PCR, and its TCRdb copy is limited to in-frame clones, with some not included. The table has around 100,000 clones, roughly 90% seen once. Per the germline V gene, CDR1 is SGHVS and CDR2 is FQNEAQ. This CDR3 comprises 13 residues. Trimming cost V 5 bases and J 1 base, with 9 bases left between them. The receptor's source is a human donor with melanoma. Sequencing used peripheral blood. This chain links TRBV7-8 with TRBJ2-7; D is uncertain. CDR3: CASSTTVSYEQYF. The DNA of the CDR3 is TGTGCCAGCAGCACAACCGTGTCCTACGAGCAGTACTTC.